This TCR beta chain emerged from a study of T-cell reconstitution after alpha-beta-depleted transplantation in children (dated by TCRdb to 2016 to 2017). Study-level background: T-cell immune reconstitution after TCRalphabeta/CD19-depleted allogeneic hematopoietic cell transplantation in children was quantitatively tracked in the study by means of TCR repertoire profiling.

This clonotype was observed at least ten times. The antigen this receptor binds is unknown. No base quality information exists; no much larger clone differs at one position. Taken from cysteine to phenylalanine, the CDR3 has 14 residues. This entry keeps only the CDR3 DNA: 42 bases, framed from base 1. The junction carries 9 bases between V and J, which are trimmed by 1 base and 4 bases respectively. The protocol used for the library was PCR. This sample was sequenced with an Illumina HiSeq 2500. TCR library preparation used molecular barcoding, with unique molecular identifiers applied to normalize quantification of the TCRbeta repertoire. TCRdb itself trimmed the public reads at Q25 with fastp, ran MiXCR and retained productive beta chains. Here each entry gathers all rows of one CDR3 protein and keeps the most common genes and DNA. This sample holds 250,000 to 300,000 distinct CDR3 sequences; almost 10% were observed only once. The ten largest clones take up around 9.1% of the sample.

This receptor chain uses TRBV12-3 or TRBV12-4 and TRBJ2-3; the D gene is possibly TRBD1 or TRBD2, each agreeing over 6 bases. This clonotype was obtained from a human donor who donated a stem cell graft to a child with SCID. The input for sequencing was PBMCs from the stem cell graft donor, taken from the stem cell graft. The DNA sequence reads TGTGCCAGCAGTTTAGACGGGGGCGCAGATACGCAGTATTTT. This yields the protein CASSLDGGADTQYF.